Listed below are T cell receptor beta chains from one sample, sequenced in a study of cytomegalovirus exposure and HLA in healthy donors. Libraries were prepared by immunoSEQ multiplex PCR; TCRdb keeps only in-frame clonotypes and omits some of them. The sample consists of roughly 170,000 clones, less than 80% of them appearing once. Sequencing was performed on PBMCs. These receptors were taken from a female donor in good health and CMV-seronegative. Both conserved end residues are part of each CDR3. D genes are given only for firm matches. Clone sizes are given selectively: once, few, many, or a class where the clone is expanded.

abundance,d_gene,j_gene,v_gene,CDR3aa,CDR3nt
once,NA,TRBJ2-4,TRBV27,CASSRLGAGNSQYF,TGTGCCAGCAGCCGTCTGGGGGCAGGAAACAGTCAGTACTTC
NA,TRBD1,TRBJ1-5,TRBV6-5,CASRGQGNNQPQHF,TGTGCCAGCAGGGGACAGGGAAATAATCAGCCCCAGCATTTT
NA,NA,TRBJ1-1,TRBV21-1,CASSLSGVGGEAFF,TGTGCCAGCAGCCTTTCGGGGGTGGGGGGGGAAGCTTTCTTT
NA,TRBD1,TRBJ2-3,TRBV30,CAWSRQGRGDTQYF,TGTGCCTGGTCCCGACAGGGCAGAGGAGATACGCAGTATTTT
NA,NA,TRBJ1-2,TRBV2,CASSAHRAGYTF,TGTGCCAGCAGTGCACACAGGGCCGGCTACACCTTC
NA,NA,TRBJ2-6,TRBV30,CAWGYEKRSGLPGANVLTF,TGTGCCTGGGGCTACGAGAAGCGTTCTGGACTTCCTGGGGCCAACGTCCTGACTTTC
NA,NA,TRBJ2-7,TRBV6-5,CASSRDSYEQYF,TGTGCCAGCAGTAGAGACAGCTACGAGCAGTACTTC
NA,TRBD2,TRBJ2-1,TRBV28,CASKSGRVLLF,TGTGCCAGCAAGAGCGGGAGGGTCCTCCTCTTC
NA,TRBD2,TRBJ2-7,TRBV4-2,CASSQDRAGVYEQYF,TGTGCCAGCAGCCAAGATAGGGCGGGAGTATACGAGCAGTACTTC
few,NA,TRBJ1-1,TRBV4-3,CASSQEVGGQKAFF,TGCGCCAGCAGCCAAGAAGTGGGGGGTCAGAAAGCTTTCTTT
NA,NA,TRBJ2-2,TRBV9,CASSVDSGELFF,TGTGCCAGCAGCGTAGACTCCGGGGAGCTGTTTTTT
NA,NA,TRBJ1-1,TRBV7-3,CASSFRGTPVEAFF,TGTGCCAGCAGCTTTCGAGGTACCCCGGTGGAGGCTTTCTTT
NA,NA,TRBJ2-2,TRBV10-3,CAISEVGAGELFF,TGTGCCATCAGTGAAGTAGGGGCCGGGGAGCTGTTTTTT
NA,NA,TRBJ2-5,TRBV9,CASSVVGRAIGTQYF,TGTGCCAGCAGCGTAGTAGGCAGGGCCATAGGGACCCAGTACTTC
once,TRBD1,TRBJ2-3,TRBV7-3,CASSLDRGNTDTQYF,TGTGCCAGCAGCTTAGACAGGGGCAACACAGATACGCAGTATTTT
NA,TRBD1,TRBJ2-3,TRBV6-5,CASSLTRGPTDTQYF,TGTGCCAGCAGCTTAACCAGGGGGCCCACAGATACGCAGTATTTT
NA,TRBD1,TRBJ2-7,TRBV5-7,CANFRGGQGAREQYF,TGTGCCAACTTCCGGGGGGGACAGGGGGCGCGGGAGCAGTACTTC
NA,NA,TRBJ1-2,TRBV28,CASSPLQVYRYTF,TGTGCCAGCAGTCCTCTCCAGGTCTATCGCTACACCTTC
NA,TRBD1,TRBJ2-3,TRBV11-3,CASSLDSADRGYTQYF,TGTGCCAGCAGCTTAGATTCGGCGGACAGGGGGTATACGCAGTATTTT
NA,TRBD2,TRBJ2-3,TRBV6-5,CASSYGGGGTDTQYF,TGTGCCAGCAGTTACGGCGGGGGGGGTACAGATACGCAGTATTTT
NA,TRBD2,TRBJ2-7,TRBV6-5,CASSSGLAGDEEQYF,TGTGCCAGCAGTTCAGGACTAGCGGGAGATGAAGAGCAGTACTTC
few,NA,TRBJ2-7,TRBV28,CASSPPAYYEQYF,TGTGCCAGCAGTCCCCCGGCATACTACGAGCAGTACTTC
few,TRBD1,TRBJ1-2,TRBV19,CASSTDRERPGYTF,TGTGCCAGTAGTACGGACAGGGAAAGGCCTGGCTACACCTTC
few,NA,TRBJ1-5,TRBV7-2,CASSLVRRAPNQPQHF,TGTGCCAGCAGCTTAGTTCGGCGGGCCCCCAATCAGCCCCAGCATTTT
few,TRBD2,TRBJ2-1,TRBV2,CASSTSGGANEQFF,TGTGCCAGCAGTACTAGCGGGGGGGCGAATGAGCAGTTCTTC
NA,NA,TRBJ1-6,TRBV30,CAWTLGRSSPLHF,TGTGCCTGGACCCTGGGGAGGAGTTCACCCCTCCACTTT
NA,NA,TRBJ1-1,TRBV7-6,CASSLGGPNTEAFF,TGTGCCAGCAGCTTAGGCGGGCCGAACACTGAAGCTTTCTTT
NA,TRBD1,TRBJ1-1,TRBV28,CASLRTGTEAFF,TGTGCCAGTCTACGGACAGGGACTGAAGCTTTCTTT
NA,NA,TRBJ2-7,TRBV5-6,CASSLLGREQYF,TGTGCCAGCAGCTTGCTAGGTCGGGAGCAGTACTTC
NA,TRBD1,TRBJ1-1,TRBV14,CASSHGVTGGTEAFF,TGTGCCAGCAGCCACGGGGTGACAGGGGGCACTGAAGCTTTCTTT
NA,NA,TRBJ2-7,TRBV6-6,CASKPNGGYEQYF,TGTGCCAGCAAACCAAACGGAGGCTACGAGCAGTACTTC
once,TRBD1,TRBJ2-2,TRBV29-1,CSGKQGTGDTGELFF,TGCAGCGGAAAACAGGGAACAGGGGACACCGGGGAGCTGTTTTTT
few,TRBD2,TRBJ2-7,TRBV28,CASLDTSGGYEQYF,TGTGCCAGTCTCGATACTAGCGGGGGCTACGAGCAGTACTTC
NA,TRBD1,TRBJ1-1,TRBV7-8,CASSLAGGTTEAFF,TGTGCCAGCAGCTTAGCAGGGGGCACCACTGAAGCTTTCTTT
NA,NA,TRBJ1-3,TRBV15,CATSMGRSISGNTIYF,TGTGCCACCAGCATGGGCAGGTCGATCTCTGGAAACACCATATATTTT
NA,TRBD2,TRBJ2-1,TRBV4-2,CASSQVGRGGQSHEQFF,TGTGCCAGCAGCCAAGTCGGTCGGGGAGGGCAATCCCATGAGCAGTTCTTC
NA,NA,TRBJ2-2,TRBV6-4,CASSDSSLDTGELFF,TGTGCCAGCAGTGACTCGAGCCTAGACACCGGGGAGCTGTTTTTT
NA,NA,TRBJ2-2,TRBV19,CASSNPQAGELFF,TGTGCCAGTAGTAACCCCCAGGCCGGGGAGCTGTTTTTT
NA,NA,TRBJ1-1,TRBV19,CASWEGEAFF,TGTGCCAGCTGGGAGGGCGAAGCTTTCTTT
NA,TRBD2,TRBJ2-5,TRBV2,CASRARGGPGTQYF,TGTGCCAGCAGGGCCCGGGGGGGTCCGGGGACCCAGTACTTC
few,NA,TRBJ1-2,TRBV28,CASSLAGRGGRYGYTF,TGTGCCAGCAGTCTGGCAGGGAGGGGGGGCCGATATGGCTACACCTTC
NA,NA,TRBJ1-2,TRBV6-1,CASSEDIYTF,TGTGCCAGCAGTGAGGACATCTACACCTTC
NA,NA,TRBJ2-3,TRBV5-4,CASSLAVGGITDTQYF,TGTGCCAGCAGCTTGGCCGTTGGGGGGATCACAGATACGCAGTATTTT
NA,NA,TRBJ1-5,TRBV9,CASSVATRSGRNREEGQPQHF,TGTGCCAGCAGCGTAGCTACTAGGTCAGGGCGTAATAGGGAGGAGGGGCAGCCCCAGCATTTT
NA,NA,TRBJ1-5,TRBV10-3,CAIKNAAGVDQPQHF,TGTGCCATCAAAAATGCGGCAGGGGTCGATCAGCCCCAGCATTTT